The T cell receptor beta chain described here comes from a study of graft-versus-host responses after intestinal transplantation. Findings and limits, study-wide: In recipient marrow, GvH clones were found, and some appeared first in ileum or blood.

Turning to this clone: Its antigen is undetermined.

From germline, CDR1 is GTSNPN and CDR2 SVGIG (reference sequence). This CDR3 has 12 residues. J lost 6 bases, V lost 1 base, and 2 bases had no gene match. Measured with immunoSEQ multiplex PCR; TCRdb has only the in-frame clones, and not every one. The sample shows 75,000 to 95,000 clones, approximately 90% of them seen only once. V and J are TRBV30 and TRBJ1-1; 7 positions agree with TRBD1. Sample: unstimulated CD4+ T cells sorted from spleen or lymph node cells, taken before transplant. The receptor comes from a human donor who was the organ donor for an intestinal transplant. The CDR3, as DNA: TGTGCCTGGAGTGACGACAGGGCTGAAGCTTTCTTT. It specifies CAWSDDRAEAFF.